This entry features one T cell receptor (beta chain) sequence. This entry belongs to a study of blood T cell repertoires in COVID-19. On the study more broadly: The samples span acute and convalescent COVID-19 from the United States, Italy and Spain.

Sequencing used immunoSEQ multiplex PCR; TCRdb keeps in-frame clones, though not all of them. Of under 80,000 clones listed, about 90% are singletons. The V gene end was trimmed by 3 bases and the J gene end by 6 bases; junction bases not matched to a gene: 8. Germline values: CDR1 SGHNT, CDR2 YYREEE (reference sequence). The CDR3 length is 17 residues. This receptor was identified in an elderly woman with active COVID-19. The sample was peripheral blood. The chain couples TRBV5-4 to TRBJ2-3, with 15 bases aligning to TRBD2. CDR3 residues: CASSSRTSGRERDTQYF. CDR3 in DNA: TGTGCCAGCAGCTCGAGGACTAGCGGGAGGGAGCGGGATACGCAGTATTTT.